The sample holds one count of the clone carrying this T cell receptor (beta chain). Clones were read by immunoSEQ multiplex PCR, and TCRdb kept only the in-frame ones, dropping some. The sample has roughly 140,000 clones; 75% to 90% are singletons. These data originate in a study of blood T cell repertoires in COVID-19. Study background: Italy, Spain and the United States were the sources of the convalescent and acute COVID-19 samples. T cells, B-cell-depleted T cells, or PBMCs supplied cDNA or gDNA.

Between the trimmed V and J ends, which lost 5 bases and 3 bases, there was a span of 11 bases. Germline CDR1 is LNHNV and CDR2 is YYDKDF (reference sequence). The CDR3 runs 13 residues. Specimen: peripheral blood. This TCR was sampled from a woman between 40 and 50 years old with acute or convalescent COVID-19. The rearrangement uses TRBV15 and TRBJ2-7; no reliable D call. CDR3 sequence reads: CATSSAKNYEQYF. The CDR3 nucleotides read TGTGCCACCAGCTCAGCGAAGAACTACGAGCAGTACTTC. Variable domain in full (rest from reference TRBV15 and TRBJ2-7): DAMVIQNPRYQVTQFGKPVTLSCSQTLNHNVMYWYQQKSSQAPKLLFHYYDKDFNNEADTPDNFQSRRPNTSFCFLDIRSPGLGDTAMYLCATSSAKNYEQYFGPGTRLTVT.